The rows below give T cell receptor beta chains drawn from one sample of a study of T-cell memory formation after mild COVID-19. TCRdb used MiXCR to reprocess the 5' RACE reads, holding one entry per CDR3 protein. This sample carries some 150,000 distinct CDR3 sequences, 14% of them seen once, and the ten largest clones take around 30%. Sequencing was done on a sample of PBMCs or a T cell subset sorted from them (not recorded which). The receptors shown here come from an adult woman who had mild COVID-19 (a few samples of this study predate the infection). Cell type and time point are not known. Both conserved end residues are part of each CDR3. The D gene is left open where the match is weak. Clone sizes are given selectively: once, few, many, or a class where the clone is expanded.

TRBV7-9	few	NA	TRBJ2-7	TGTGCCAGCAGCTCCATGTTGGGGATCTACGAGCAGTACTTC	CASSSMLGIYEQYF
TRBV9	NA	NA	TRBJ2-7	TGTGCCAGCAGCGTAGGCGGACTGAGCTACGAGCAGTACTTC	CASSVGGLSYEQYF
TRBV29-1	few	NA	TRBJ2-1	TGCAGCGTTGATTCCAATGAGCAGTTCTTC	CSVDSNEQFF
TRBV28	NA	NA	TRBJ2-1	TGTGCCAGCAGTTCTCTACCTCGGCGGGGGCCGAGGAATGAGCAGTTCTTC	CASSSLPRRGPRNEQFF
TRBV5-5	many	NA	TRBJ1-1	TGTGCCAGCAGCTTGGAGGGGGGGGTGAACACTGAAGCTTTCTTT	CASSLEGGVNTEAFF
TRBV6-5	NA	NA	TRBJ2-1	TGTGCCAGCAGTTACTCGAAATATCGGAGCTCCTACAATGAGCAGTTCTTC	CASSYSKYRSSYNEQFF
TRBV5-5	NA	TRBD1	TRBJ1-2	TGTGCCAGCAGCTCCCTGCCGGGACAGTATGGCTACACCTTC	CASSSLPGQYGYTF
TRBV12-3/TRBV12-4	many	TRBD2	TRBJ2-1	TGTGCCAGCACCCCCGCGGGGGGGGCAATCTTC	CASTPAGGAIF
TRBV5-5	NA	NA	TRBJ2-7	TGTGCCAGCAGCGCCCCTGACTGGTCCTACGAGCAGTACTTC	CASSAPDWSYEQYF
TRBV2	once	NA	TRBJ2-1	TGTGCCAGCAGGAGGGTAGCCGCCGGTTTGGACAATGAGCAGTTCTTC	CASRRVAAGLDNEQFF
TRBV6-1	NA	TRBD1	TRBJ1-1	TGTGCCAGCAGTGACAAGGGGGCGATCACTGAAGCTTTCTTT	CASSDKGAITEAFF
TRBV7-9	NA	TRBD2	TRBJ2-1	TGTGCCAGCAGCTTAGGGGGTCTAGCGGGATTGGATAATGAGCAGTTCTTC	CASSLGGLAGLDNEQFF
TRBV27	few	NA	TRBJ2-2	TGTGCCAGCAGTGTTGACGCCGGGACGCTCCGGGGGGAGCTGTTTTTT	CASSVDAGTLRGELFF
TRBV20-1	many	NA	TRBJ2-7	TGCAGTGCTAGTCACCGGTACGAGCAGTACTTC	CSASHRYEQYF
TRBV5-1	NA	NA	TRBJ1-2	TGCGCCAGCAGCTTGGAGGGCGGCTACACCTTC	CASSLEGGYTF
TRBV5-4	few	TRBD1	TRBJ2-5	TGTGCCAGCAGCGGCGGGACAGGTCAAGAGACCCAGTACTTC	CASSGGTGQETQYF
TRBV5-1	NA	NA	TRBJ2-3	TGCGCCAGCAGCGGGTTAGCGGAAGATACGCAGTATTTT	CASSGLAEDTQYF
TRBV7-9	NA	NA	TRBJ1-1	TGTGCCAGCAGCTTATGGGTGGGCGTCGACACTGAAGCTTTCTTT	CASSLWVGVDTEAFF
TRBV7-9	NA	TRBD2	TRBJ2-1	TGTGCCAGCAGGCGCGGGGGGGCCAATGAGCAGTTCTTC	CASRRGGANEQFF
TRBV7-9	few	NA	TRBJ2-4	TGTGCCAGCAGCTTAGCGGGTGTAGCCAAAAACATTCAGTACTTC	CASSLAGVAKNIQYF
TRBV5-1	NA	NA	TRBJ1-1	TGCGCCAGCAGGAGGGGTACTGAAGCTTTCTTT	CASRRGTEAFF
TRBV12-3/TRBV12-4	NA	NA	TRBJ1-5	TGTGCCAGCGCCATTCCGGGAGGGTATCAGCCCCAGCATTTT	CASAIPGGYQPQHF
TRBV23-1	few	NA	TRBJ2-2	TGCGCCAGCAGTCATTTCCTTCCGAGGGAGAACACGAACACCGGGGAGCTGTTTTTT	CASSHFLPRENTNTGELFF
TRBV4-2	few	NA	TRBJ2-7	TGTGCCAGCAGCCAAGACCCGGCCGGGCTGGGCTACGAGCAGTACTTC	CASSQDPAGLGYEQYF
TRBV7-9	many	TRBD2	TRBJ2-1	TGTGCCAGCAGCTTAGTCCCTAGCGGCAGTGAGCAGTTCTTC	CASSLVPSGSEQFF
TRBV7-9	NA	TRBD2	TRBJ2-1	TGTGCCAGCGAGAATAGCGGGAGTCATTACAATGAGCAGTTCTTC	CASENSGSHYNEQFF
TRBV12-3/TRBV12-4	few	NA	TRBJ1-5	TGTGCCAGCAGTTTATGGGCAGGGGCTGGGAGCAATCAGCCCCAGCATTTT	CASSLWAGAGSNQPQHF
TRBV5-1	NA	NA	TRBJ1-1	TGCGCCAGCAGCCCGGCCCCAGGGTTTCTGAACACTGAAGCTTTCTTT	CASSPAPGFLNTEAFF
TRBV11-1	many	TRBD1	TRBJ2-3	TGTGCCAGCAGCTCATGGACAGGGGGCCGGGAAGATACGCAGTATTTT	CASSSWTGGREDTQYF
TRBV4-1	NA	NA	TRBJ2-7	TGCGCCAGCAGCCAAGGACTTGTCTACGAGCAGTACTTC	CASSQGLVYEQYF
TRBV29-1	NA	NA	TRBJ2-1	TGCAGCGTTGAAGATCCAACGGTCCAGAGGGGAGACGCCCACAATGAGCAGTTCTTC	CSVEDPTVQRGDAHNEQFF
TRBV19	many	NA	TRBJ2-7	TGTGCCAGTAGTATATTTGCAGGGCCCTACGAGCAGTACTTC	CASSIFAGPYEQYF
TRBV18	NA	NA	TRBJ1-5	TGTGCCAGCTCAACGACAGCCGCGGAACAGCCCCAGCATTTT	CASSTTAAEQPQHF
TRBV7-8	many	NA	TRBJ2-3	TGTGCCAGCAGCATCCTCGAAGGTCCCACAGATACGCAGTATTTT	CASSILEGPTDTQYF
TRBV5-1	few	NA	TRBJ1-3	TGCGCCAGCAGCCCCTCTGTCGGAAACACCATATATTTT	CASSPSVGNTIYF
TRBV3-1	NA	TRBD1	TRBJ1-6	TGTGCCAGCAGCGCCCCCCGGACAGGGAGTACTTCACCCCTCCACTTT	CASSAPRTGSTSPLHF
TRBV20-1	NA	TRBD2	TRBJ2-1	TGCAGTGCTAGAGATTCGACTAGCGGGAGGATTTACAATGAGCAGTTCTTC	CSARDSTSGRIYNEQFF
TRBV5-1	few	NA	TRBJ2-3	TGCGCCAGCAGCTTGTTCGGTGCAGATACGCAGTATTTT	CASSLFGADTQYF
TRBV7-8	NA	NA	TRBJ1-6	TGTGCCAGCAGCTCCTCAGGGATATGGTCACCCCTCCACTTT	CASSSSGIWSPLHF
TRBV19	few	TRBD1	TRBJ2-7	TGTGCCAGTAGTTATGGACAGGGGCGCTACGAGCAGTACTTC	CASSYGQGRYEQYF
TRBV7-9	few	TRBD1	TRBJ2-7	TGTGCCAGCAGCCACAGGGGACCTCCCGAGCAGTACTTC	CASSHRGPPEQYF
TRBV6-5	NA	NA	TRBJ1-5	TGTGCCAGCAGTACAGGGTCGGGCAATCAGCCCCAGCATTTT	CASSTGSGNQPQHF